The entry below describes one T cell receptor beta chain. Other DNA sequences in the same sample also yield this CDR3. These data originate in a study of high-grade serous ovarian cancer treatment subgroups. The germline V gene encodes CDR1 LNHDA and CDR2 SQIVND (reference sequence). The CDR3 consists of 16 residues. After removal of 7 bases from V and 5 bases from J, the junction contained 14 bases not matched to a gene. Sequenced by immunoSEQ multiplex PCR; TCRdb stores in-frame clones only, minus some. The data contain around 27,000 clones, about 86% of them singletons. Tumor samples were taken before definitive surgery or chemotherapy.

The rearrangement links TRBV19 to TRBJ2-5, with 9 nucleotides matching TRBD2. The source of this sequence is a human donor with high-grade serous ovarian cancer. The sequenced material came from tumor tissue. CDR3 nucleotides: TGTGCCAGTAATCAGCCTTCGGCGGGGGGGTCCGAGACCCAGTACTTC. Its translation is CASNQPSAGGSETQYF.